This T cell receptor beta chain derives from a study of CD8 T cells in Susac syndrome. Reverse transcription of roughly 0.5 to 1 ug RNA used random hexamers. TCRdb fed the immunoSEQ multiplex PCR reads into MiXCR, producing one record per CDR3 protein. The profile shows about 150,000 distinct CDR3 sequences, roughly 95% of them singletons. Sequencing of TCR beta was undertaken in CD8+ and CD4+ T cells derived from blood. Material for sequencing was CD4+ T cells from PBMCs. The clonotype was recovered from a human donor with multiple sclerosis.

DNA for the CDR3: TGTGCCATCGCCAAACGGGACTACGAGCAGTACTTC. Translating it yields CAIAKRDYEQYF. V gene TRBV10-3 combines with J gene TRBJ2-7; tentative D call: TRBD2 (5 bases). The CDR3 loop spans 12 amino acids. V was cut by 8 bases and J by 3 bases, with 11 bases left in between. Germline V gene sequence: CDR1 ENHRY, CDR2 SYGVKD.